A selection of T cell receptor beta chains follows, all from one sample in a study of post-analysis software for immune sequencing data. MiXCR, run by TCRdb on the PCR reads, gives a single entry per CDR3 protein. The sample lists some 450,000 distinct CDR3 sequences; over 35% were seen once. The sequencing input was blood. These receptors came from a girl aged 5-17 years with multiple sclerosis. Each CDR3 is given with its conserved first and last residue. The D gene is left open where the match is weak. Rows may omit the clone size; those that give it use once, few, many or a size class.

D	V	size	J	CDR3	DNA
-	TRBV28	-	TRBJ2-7	CASSLNRGTYEQYF	TGTGCCAGCAGTTTAAACCGCGGGACCTACGAGCAGTACTTC
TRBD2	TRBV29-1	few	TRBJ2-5	CSVDKREGETQYF	TGCAGCGTTGATAAGCGGGAGGGGGAGACCCAGTACTTC
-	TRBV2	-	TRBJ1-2	CASSDENLYDPANYGYTF	TGTGCCAGCAGTGATGAGAACTTGTACGACCCAGCTAACTATGGCTACACCTTC
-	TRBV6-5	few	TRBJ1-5	CASSYFGVNQPQHF	TGTGCCAGCAGTTACTTTGGAGTAAATCAGCCCCAGCATTTT
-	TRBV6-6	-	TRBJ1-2	CASSPDRVNYGYTF	TGTGCCAGCAGCCCGGACAGAGTTAACTATGGCTACACCTTC
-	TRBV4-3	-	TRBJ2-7	CASSQSQGGPYEQYF	TGCGCCAGCAGCCAGTCTCAGGGGGGCCCCTACGAGCAGTACTTC
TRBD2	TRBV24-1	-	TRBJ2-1	CATSDPRGGSSYNEQFF	TGTGCCACCAGTGACCCCCGGGGAGGGAGCTCCTACAATGAGCAGTTCTTC
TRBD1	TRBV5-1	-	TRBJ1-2	CASSVTGGDYGCTF	TGCGCCAGCAGCGTTACAGGGGGCGACTATGGCTGCACCTTC
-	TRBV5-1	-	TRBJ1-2	CASSLPTQRGYGYTF	TGCGCCAGCAGCTTGCCTACTCAACGGGGCTATGGCTACACCTTC
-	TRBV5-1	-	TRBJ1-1	CASSLQVENTEAFF	TGCGCCAGCAGCCTACAGGTGGAGAACACTGAAGCTTTCTTT
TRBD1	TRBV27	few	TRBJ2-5	CASSPTGTAQETQYF	TGTGCCAGCAGTCCCACCGGGACAGCCCAAGAGACCCAGTACTTC
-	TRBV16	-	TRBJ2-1	CASSEGPGLITGHEQFF	TGTGCCAGCAGCGAGGGACCGGGACTGATTACGGGACATGAGCAGTTCTTC
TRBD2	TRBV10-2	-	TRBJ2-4	CASSSREVWAKNIQYF	TGCGCCAGCAGTAGTCGGGAGGTATGGGCCAAAAACATTCAGTACTTC
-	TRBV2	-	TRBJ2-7	CASKVTENYEQYF	TGTGCCAGCAAAGTGACAGAAAACTACGAGCAGTACTTC
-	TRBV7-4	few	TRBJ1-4	CASSPRAGGLGTTNEKLFF	TGTGCCAGCAGCCCTCGAGCGGGGGGATTGGGGACAACTAATGAAAAACTGTTTTTT
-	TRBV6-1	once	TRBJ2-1	CAVAVIYNEQFF	TGTGCCGTAGCGGTTATCTACAATGAGCAGTTCTTC
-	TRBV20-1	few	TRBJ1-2	CSPTGTAYGYTF	TGCAGCCCCACCGGGACGGCTTATGGCTACACCTTC
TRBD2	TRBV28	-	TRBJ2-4	CASSPTGGDIKYF	TGTGCCAGCAGTCCGACGGGAGGGGACATTAAGTACTTC
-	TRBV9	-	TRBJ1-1	CASSEEGLAAVNTEAFF	TGTGCCAGCAGCGAGGAGGGGCTGGCGGCCGTTAACACTGAAGCTTTCTTT
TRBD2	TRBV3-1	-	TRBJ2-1	CASSQPTSGSINEQFF	TGTGCCAGCAGCCAACCTACTAGCGGGAGTATCAATGAGCAGTTCTTC
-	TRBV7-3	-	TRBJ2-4	CASSPLGGRTNEQYF	TGTGCCAGCAGCCCCCTTGGGGGCCGGACCAATGAGCAGTACTTC
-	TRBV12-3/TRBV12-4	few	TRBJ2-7	CASRRDTLYEQYF	TGTGCCAGCAGGAGGGACACCCTCTACGAGCAGTACTTC
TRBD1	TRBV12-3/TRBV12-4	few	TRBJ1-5	CASSFGTGDQPQHF	TGTGCCAGCAGTTTCGGGACAGGCGATCAGCCCCAGCATTTT
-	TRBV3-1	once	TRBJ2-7	CASSQGPEAYEQYF	TGTGCCAGCAGCCAAGGACCGGAAGCCTACGAGCAGTACTTC
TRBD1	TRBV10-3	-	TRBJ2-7	CAISVTVPGQGSYEQYF	TGTGCCATCAGTGTCACCGTGCCGGGACAGGGGTCTTACGAGCAGTACTTC
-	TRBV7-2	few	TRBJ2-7	CASSLDNASNYEQYF	TGTGCCAGCAGCTTAGATAATGCATCTAACTACGAGCAGTACTTC
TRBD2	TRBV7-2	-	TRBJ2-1	CASSAGLGTYNEQFF	TGTGCCAGCAGCGCGGGACTAGGGACCTACAATGAGCAGTTCTTC
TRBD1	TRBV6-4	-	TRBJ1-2	CASSAGTEYGYTF	TGTGCCAGCAGTGCCGGGACAGAGTATGGCTACACCTTC
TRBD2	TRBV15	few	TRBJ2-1	CATSRDSGRGNEQFF	TGTGCCACCAGCAGGGACAGCGGGAGGGGCAATGAGCAGTTCTTC